This T cell receptor (beta chain) was identified during a study of neurological immune-mediated disorders. Study outcomes and limitations: Private repertoires in all groups were suggested, as expanded clones shared no CDR3 amino acid sequences across subjects.

This clonotype was seen ten or more times. Its antigen is not identified. cDNA synthesis was performed by 5'RACE with 10-nucleotide random UMIs. TCRdb re-called the 5' RACE reads through MiXCR, storing one row per CDR3 protein. The sample carries 55,000 to 75,000 distinct CDR3 sequences, under 2.5% recorded once. This CDR3 has 14 residues. V was pared by 1 base and J by 5 bases, with 1 base of the junction left unmatched. The sequence derives from a man aged 45-60 years with multiple sclerosis. The sequenced sample was PBMCs. The chain links TRBV12-3 or TRBV12-4 to TRBJ1-5, with 8 bases aligning to TRBD1. The CDR3 loop reads CASSLGRGHQPQHF. DNA for the CDR3: TGTGCCAGCAGTTTAGGCAGGGGGCATCAGCCCCAGCATTTT.